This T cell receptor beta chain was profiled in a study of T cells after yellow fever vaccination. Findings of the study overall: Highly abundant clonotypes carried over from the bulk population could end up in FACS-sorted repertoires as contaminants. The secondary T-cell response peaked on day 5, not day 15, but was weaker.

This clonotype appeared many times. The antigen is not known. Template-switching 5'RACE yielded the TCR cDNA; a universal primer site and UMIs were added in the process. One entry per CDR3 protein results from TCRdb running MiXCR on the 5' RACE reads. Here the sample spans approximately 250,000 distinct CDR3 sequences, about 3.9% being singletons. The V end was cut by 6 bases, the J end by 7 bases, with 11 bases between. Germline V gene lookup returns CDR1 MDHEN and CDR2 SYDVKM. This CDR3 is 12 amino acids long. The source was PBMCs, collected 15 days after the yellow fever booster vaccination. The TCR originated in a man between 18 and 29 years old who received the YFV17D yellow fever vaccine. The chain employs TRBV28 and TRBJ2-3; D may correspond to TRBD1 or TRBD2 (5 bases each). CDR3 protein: CASSLGTNTQYF. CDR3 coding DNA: TGTGCCAGCAGCCTGGGGACCAATACGCAGTATTTT.